Presented here are 29 T cell receptor beta chains from one specimen sequenced in a study of T cell responses to AZD1222 COVID-19 vaccine. Method: immunoSEQ multiplex PCR; TCRdb's copy keeps in-frame clones and lacks some. This sample has over 80,000 clones, with 85% to 90% found just once. Sequenced here: peripheral blood, sampled on day 0 of AZD1222 vaccination. These receptors all stem from an adult in good health.

J is TRBJ2-1 and V is TRBV18; tentatively, D is TRBD2 (5 bases). The CDR3 runs to 17 residues. Germline assignment: CDR1 KGHSH and CDR2 LQKENI. The ends were cut back, 0 bases at V and 1 base at J, with 13 bases in the middle. The CDR3 DNA follows: TGTGCCAGCTCACCACCGATGGCTGGCGGGTCCTACAATGAGCAGTTCTTC. It codes for CASSPPMAGGSYNEQFF.

The chain combines TRBV12-3 or TRBV12-4 with TRBJ1-3; possible D gene TRBD1, 5 bases. This CDR3 is built from 13 residues. V was clipped by 5 bases and J by 6 bases, with 11 bases between them. The CDR3 region has the DNA TGTGCCAGCAGTCGGGACTTCCTAAACACCATATATTTT. Encoded protein: CASSRDFLNTIYF.

Comment on this clone: No DNA is shown, since the ends of the CDR3 on it are uncertain; the CDR3 is the one TCRdb lists. This sequence joins TRBV19 and TRBJ2-1; TRBD1, the D gene given by the table, was not confirmed from the DNA. The CDR3 is 14 amino acids in total, end residues counted. Germline CDR1 LNHDA, CDR2 SQIVND (reference sequence). The CDR3 loop reads CASSTFGQGARGFF.

The chain carries TRBV5-1 and TRBJ1-2; no definite D call. Trimming removed 1 base at V and 5 bases at J, with 9 bases between. Germline V CDR1 and CDR2: SGHRS, YFSETQ. The CDR3 consists of 13 residues. Written as DNA, the CDR3 is TGCGCCAGCAGCTTGCGGACGGAGTATGGCTACACCTTC. Translation: CASSLRTEYGYTF.

The V gene is TRBV20-1, the J gene TRBJ2-3; D is unresolved. The CDR3 has 11 amino acids. Germline V gene lookup returns CDR1 DFQATT and CDR2 SNEGSKA (reference sequence). CDR3 sequence: CRAAAKNTQYF. The DNA for the CDR3 is TGCAGGGCCGCTGCGAAAAATACGCAGTATTTT.

J is TRBJ1-4 and V is TRBV27, with D perhaps matching TRBD1 (6 bases). Trimming shortened V by 3 bases and J by 10 bases, and 15 bases separated the two germline ends. CDR1 is MNHEY, CDR2 SMNVEV, per germline (reference sequence). The CDR3 contains 14 residues. The CDR3 DNA reads TGTGCCAGCAGTTTGGGGCAGGGGATTGGAAAACTGTTTTTT. Protein product: CASSLGQGIGKLFF.

The rearrangement uses TRBV11-2 and TRBJ2-3; TRBD2 might be the D (6 bases). Trimming took off 3 bases at V and 3 bases at J, with 16 bases between the two ends. The CDR3 has 16 amino acids. Germline V gene data show CDR1 as SGHAT and CDR2 as FQNNGV. CDR3 sequence reads: CASSFRSGVLTDTQYF. The CDR3 DNA reads as TGTGCCAGCAGCTTTCGGTCGGGAGTACTTACAGATACGCAGTATTTT.

This clone was detected only once. The rearrangement joins TRBV19 to TRBJ1-2; TRBD1 is a possible D gene (5 bases). V was trimmed by 5 bases and J by 0 bases, leaving 13 bases between them. This CDR3 region has 15 residues. Germline V gives CDR1 LNHDA, CDR2 SQIVND (reference sequence). CDR3 coding DNA: TGTGCCAGTAGTGCCCACAGGAGTACTAACTATGGCTACACCTTC. It is translated as CASSAHRSTNYGYTF.

The chain joins TRBV4-3 to TRBJ2-3; D unresolved. The CDR3 length is 17 residues. Germline V gene sequence: CDR1 LGHNA, CDR2 YSLEER. V lost 0 bases, J lost 3 bases, and 16 bases lay in between. The CDR3 loop is CASSQDSAQFGTDTQYF. The CDR3 bases are TGCGCCAGCAGCCAAGATTCGGCCCAGTTCGGTACAGATACGCAGTATTTT.

A single count supports this clone. This chain links TRBV13 with TRBJ2-5; 13 bases are a match to TRBD2. V dropped 4 bases and J dropped 9; count of bases not matched to a gene: 11. The length of the CDR3 is 16 residues. CDR1 PRHDT and CDR2 FYEKMQ come from the germline V gene (reference sequence). The CDR3 DNA reads as TGTGCCAGCAGCTCAGGACTAGCGGGAGCATCCGGCTCCCAGTACTTC. As protein: CASSSGLAGASGSQYF.

V gene TRBV10-3 combines with J gene TRBJ2-7; the D is unclear. V lost 6 bases to trimming and J lost 5 bases, with 14 bases between them. CDR1 is ENHRY, CDR2 SYGVKD, per germline. The CDR3 loop spans 13 amino acids. Here the CDR3 reads CAIRNTSSDEQYF. The CDR3 bases are TGTGCCATCAGAAATACCTCCAGCGACGAGCAGTACTTC.

In DNA form, the CDR3 reads TGTGCCAGCAGGGCCGGGACAGGTTACTACGAGCAGTACTTC. Translating gives CASRAGTGYYEQYF. The chain employs TRBV28 and TRBJ2-7; 8 bases are a match to TRBD1. The CDR3 is made up of 14 amino acids. Trimming removed 6 bases from V and 3 bases from J; junction bases left unmatched: 7. Germline CDR1 and CDR2: MDHEN and SYDVKM.

V usage is TRBV24-1 and J usage is TRBJ2-7; 10 nucleotides agree with TRBD1. The CDR3 spans 15 residues. Per germline, CDR1 KGHDR and CDR2 SFDVKD. V gave up 5 bases and J gave up 0 bases; unmatched junction bases: 3. CDR3 residues: CATSVGQGVSYEQYF. DNA for the CDR3: TGTGCCACCAGTGTTGGACAGGGGGTCTCCTACGAGCAGTACTTC.

The chain carries TRBV9 and TRBJ1-2; no clear D gene. The CDR3 contains 11 residues. Trimming shortened V by 0 bases and J by 9 bases, and 6 bases separated the two germline ends. Germline values: CDR1 SGDLS, CDR2 YYNGEE. For the CDR3, the DNA is TGTGCCAGCAGCGTAGAAGATCGCTACACCTTC. Translated, it gives CASSVEDRYTF.

The chain is built from TRBV6-4 and TRBJ1-3; no clear D. This CDR3 has 15 residues. V was pared by 0 bases and J by 4 bases, with 10 bases between. Per germline, CDR1 MRHNA and CDR2 SNTAGT. The CDR3 bases are TGTGCCAGCAGTGACTCAGGTAACGCGGGAAACACCATATATTTT. Encoded protein: CASSDSGNAGNTIYF.

The chain uses TRBV27 and TRBJ1-5, with no clear D. The CDR3 length is 14 residues. Trimming cost V 10 bases and J 0 bases, with 13 bases left between them. CDR1 is MNHEY and CDR2 is SMNVEV in the germline V gene (reference sequence). CDR3 region: CATKELYSNQPQHF. DNA of the CDR3: TGTGCCACCAAGGAACTATATAGCAATCAGCCCCAGCATTTT.

The chain combines TRBV29-1 with TRBJ1-3; D uncertain. The CDR3 extends over 12 amino acids. The germline V gene has CDR1 SQVTM and CDR2 ANQGSEA. The ends were cut back, 4 bases at V and 2 bases at J, with 6 bases in the middle. DNA of the CDR3: TGCAGCGTTGTTTCCCCTGGAAACACCATATATTTT. This sequence encodes CSVVSPGNTIYF.

The chain links TRBV6-5 to TRBJ2-7; 11 bases match TRBD1. The V and J ends lost 4 bases and 9 bases, in that order; junction bases with no gene match: 11. Germline CDR1 MNHEY, CDR2 SVGAGI. The CDR3 contains 15 residues. The CDR3 is CASSSTTGTGGTQYF. For the CDR3, the DNA is TGTGCCAGCAGTTCCACCACCGGGACAGGGGGGACGCAGTACTTC.

The chain joins TRBV24-1 to TRBJ2-3; no definite D call. CDR1 is KGHDR, CDR2 SFDVKD, per germline. The germline V and J ends were trimmed by 3 bases and 0 bases, with 12 bases remaining between them. The CDR3 has 16 residues. CDR3 residues: CATSDPQITSTDTQYF. DNA of the CDR3: TGTGCCACCAGTGATCCCCAGATAACTAGCACAGATACGCAGTATTTT.

This rearrangement joins TRBV3-1 (or the pseudogene TRBV3-2) to TRBJ1-4; D gene ambiguous. This CDR3 contains 14 residues. CDR1 and CDR2 (germline): LGHDT, YNNKEL (reference sequence). V lost 4 bases, J lost 4 bases, and 10 bases lay in between. CDR3 protein: CASSPRAINEKLFF. CDR3 bases: TGTGCCAGCAGCCCCCGGGCGATTAATGAAAAACTGTTTTTT.

The chain links TRBV11-2 to TRBJ2-5, with a possible D match to TRBD2 (6 bases). Germline CDR1 SGHAT, CDR2 FQNNGV. The V gene lost 8 bases and the J gene lost 7 bases, with 14 bases spanning the gap. The CDR3 covers 12 residues. CDR3 protein: CASGPGSVTQYF. CDR3 sequence (DNA): TGTGCCAGCGGACCCGGGAGTGTGACCCAGTACTTC.

The rearrangement links TRBV19 to TRBJ2-3; TRBD1 agrees at 9 bases. The CDR3 is 18 amino acids. From germline, CDR1 is LNHDA and CDR2 SQIVND (reference sequence). V shed 6 bases, J shed 2 bases, and the junction held 15 bases outside the gene matches. CDR3 nucleotides: TGTGCCAGTAGAGGATCCTTCGGACAGGGGAGAGCCACAGATACGCAGTATTTT. Its translation: CASRGSFGQGRATDTQYF.

This clone was seen just once. V is TRBV14 and J is TRBJ2-1; D unclear. The CDR3 spans 14 residues. The ends were cut back, 2 bases at V and 8 bases at J, with 13 bases in the middle. From germline, CDR1 is SGHDN and CDR2 FVKESK. As DNA, the CDR3 is TGTGCCAGCAGCCAACGGGCGTTATTCGATGAGCAGTTCTTC. It encodes CASSQRALFDEQFF.

The chain links TRBV7-9 to TRBJ2-2, with TRBD1 as a possible D gene (5 bases). Germline CDR1 is SEHNR and CDR2 is FQNEAQ (reference sequence). This CDR3 is 15 amino acids long. The V end was cut by 6 bases, the J end by 0 bases, with 11 bases between. The CDR3 nucleotides read TGTGCCAGCAGTCCGGACATTTCGAACACCGGGGAGCTGTTTTTT. It yields the protein CASSPDISNTGELFF. Filled out from reference TRBV7-9 and TRBJ2-2, the complete variable domain reads DTGVSQNPRHKITKRGQNVTFRCDPISEHNRLYWYRQTLGQGPEFLTYFQNEAQLEKSRLLSDRFSAERPKGSFSTLEIQRTEQGDSAMYLCASSPDISNTGELFFGEGSRLTVL.

This clone was recorded once. The V gene is TRBV15, the J gene TRBJ2-1, with D perhaps TRBD1 (6 bases). With 9 bases removed from V and 2 bases from J, the gap between germline ends came to 11 bases. Germline V gene data show CDR1 as LNHNV and CDR2 as YYDKDF (reference sequence). The CDR3 runs 13 residues. CDR3 nucleotides: TGTGCCACGGGACATCGAGCCTACAATGAGCAGTTCTTC. It encodes CATGHRAYNEQFF. The full variable domain, its missing parts supplied by reference TRBV15 and TRBJ2-1, is DAMVIQNPRYQVTQFGKPVTLSCSQTLNHNVMYWYQQKSSQAPKLLFHYYDKDFNNEADTPDNFQSRRPNTSFCFLDIRSPGLGDTAMYLCATGHRAYNEQFFGPGTRLTVL.

The J gene is TRBJ2-7, the V gene TRBV2; TRBD2 matches at 10 bases. The germline V gene encodes CDR1 SNHLY and CDR2 FYNNEI. The CDR3 is made up of 15 amino acids. The J segment lost 3 bases and the V segment lost 5 bases, leaving 7 bases of the junction unmatched. The DNA of the CDR3 is TGTGCCAGCAGTCGAACTAGCGGGACCGTCTACGAGCAGTACTTC. Its translation: CASSRTSGTVYEQYF. The full variable domain, in which reference TRBV2 and TRBJ2-7 provide the parts outside the CDR3, is EPEVTQTPSHQVTQMGQEVILRCVPISNHLYFYWYRQILGQKVEFLVSFYNNEISEKSEIFDDQFSVERPDGSNFTLKIRSTKLEDSAMYFCASSRTSGTVYEQYFGPGTRLTVT.

This clone was seen more than once but under ten times. The V and J genes are TRBV5-6 and TRBJ1-4; the D is unclear. This CDR3 has 12 amino acids. V was clipped by 2 bases and J by 8 bases, with 7 bases between them. Germline V gene lookup returns CDR1 SGHDT and CDR2 YYEEEE. The chain's CDR3 is CASSLQREKLFF. The CDR3 coding sequence is TGTGCCAGCAGCTTACAGAGGGAAAAACTGTTTTTT.

The chain joins TRBV3-1 (or the pseudogene TRBV3-2) to TRBJ2-7; D possibly corresponds to TRBD1 (6 bases). Germline V CDR1 and CDR2: LGHDT, YNNKEL (reference sequence). Trimming removed 4 bases from V and 0 bases from J, with 16 bases in between. This CDR3 has 16 amino acids. The CDR3 nucleotides read TGTGCCAGCAGCCGCGGACAGCCTAGACCCTCCTACGAGCAGTACTTC. Translating it yields CASSRGQPRPSYEQYF.

This sequence joins TRBV7-9 and TRBJ1-2; D remains unclear. The CDR3 covers 11 residues. V lost 3 bases and J lost 8, with 7 bases in between. The germline CDR1 and CDR2 sequences are SEHNR and FQNEAQ (reference sequence). The CDR3 is CASSLSEGYTF. CDR3 coding DNA: TGTGCCAGCAGCTTGTCGGAAGGCTACACCTTC.